This is a list of T cell receptor beta chains from one sample in a study of cytomegalovirus exposure and HLA in healthy donors. Using immunoSEQ multiplex PCR, the repertoire was profiled, and TCRdb retains in-frame clones only, with some absent. The sample yields about 220,000 clones, roughly 82% seen once. Sample: PBMCs. These receptors were collected from a woman between 35 and 50 years old in good health and CMV-seropositive. CDR3s include the opening cysteine and the closing phenylalanine or tryptophan. D genes are given only for firm matches. The listing skips clone size in some rows; elsewhere it reads once, few, many or a size class.

j_call: TRBJ2-1; d_call: NA; v_call: TRBV29-1; clone_size: NA; cdr3_aa: CSVPYPGNEQFF; cdr3_nt: TGCAGCGTTCCCTACCCCGGGAATGAGCAGTTCTTC
j_call: TRBJ2-7; d_call: NA; v_call: TRBV7-3; clone_size: few; cdr3_aa: CASSLDGGQDEQYF; cdr3_nt: TGTGCCAGCAGCTTAGACGGGGGGCAGGACGAGCAGTACTTC
j_call: TRBJ1-4; d_call: NA; v_call: TRBV15; clone_size: NA; cdr3_aa: CATSRDGSGNEKLFF; cdr3_nt: TGTGCCACCAGCAGAGATGGGAGCGGTAATGAAAAACTGTTTTTT
j_call: TRBJ2-7; d_call: TRBD1; v_call: TRBV13; clone_size: NA; cdr3_aa: CASSPGVGGTGAYEQYF; cdr3_nt: TGTGCCAGCAGTCCCGGGGTAGGGGGGACAGGCGCCTACGAGCAGTACTTC
j_call: TRBJ2-5; d_call: TRBD1; v_call: TRBV7-2; clone_size: NA; cdr3_aa: CASSSQTGRRQETQYF; cdr3_nt: TGTGCCAGCAGCTCCCAGACAGGGAGAAGGCAAGAGACCCAGTACTTC
j_call: TRBJ2-1; d_call: TRBD1; v_call: TRBV12-5; clone_size: NA; cdr3_aa: CASGLATGQVNNEQFF; cdr3_nt: TGTGCTAGTGGTTTGGCGACGGGACAGGTTAACAATGAGCAGTTCTTC
j_call: TRBJ1-1; d_call: NA; v_call: TRBV7-9; clone_size: NA; cdr3_aa: CASSLYSTNTEAFF; cdr3_nt: TGTGCCAGCAGTTTATACAGTACAAACACTGAAGCTTTCTTT
j_call: TRBJ1-3; d_call: NA; v_call: TRBV30; clone_size: NA; cdr3_aa: CAWSSGAGRNTIYF; cdr3_nt: TGTGCCTGGAGTTCGGGAGCTGGGAGGAACACCATATATTTT
j_call: TRBJ2-2; d_call: NA; v_call: TRBV2; clone_size: NA; cdr3_aa: CASSEQRSGELFF; cdr3_nt: TGTGCCAGCAGTGAACAGAGGTCCGGGGAGCTGTTTTTT
j_call: TRBJ2-2; d_call: NA; v_call: TRBV30; clone_size: NA; cdr3_aa: CAWSVLGGYTGELFF; cdr3_nt: TGTGCCTGGAGTGTACTTGGCGGGTACACCGGGGAGCTGTTTTTT
j_call: TRBJ2-2; d_call: NA; v_call: TRBV21-1; clone_size: NA; cdr3_aa: CASSNFKEFDGELFF; cdr3_nt: TGTGCCAGCAGCAATTTTAAGGAGTTCGACGGGGAGCTGTTTTTT
j_call: TRBJ1-2; d_call: TRBD1; v_call: TRBV7-3; clone_size: NA; cdr3_aa: CASSLYHRGRSSGDGYTF; cdr3_nt: TGTGCCAGCAGCTTGTATCACAGGGGGCGAAGTAGTGGAGATGGCTACACCTTC
j_call: TRBJ2-7; d_call: NA; v_call: TRBV14; clone_size: NA; cdr3_aa: CASSLRLGGYEQYF; cdr3_nt: TGTGCCAGCAGCCTCAGACTAGGAGGCTACGAGCAGTACTTC
j_call: TRBJ2-3; d_call: NA; v_call: TRBV5-5; clone_size: NA; cdr3_aa: CASSLVAIPADTQYF; cdr3_nt: TGTGCCAGCAGCTTGGTAGCGATACCCGCGGATACGCAGTATTTT
j_call: TRBJ1-4; d_call: NA; v_call: TRBV5-5; clone_size: NA; cdr3_aa: CASSLRGINEKLFF; cdr3_nt: TGTGCCAGCAGCTTGCGGGGTATTAATGAAAAACTGTTTTTT
j_call: TRBJ1-5; d_call: TRBD1; v_call: TRBV6-4; clone_size: NA; cdr3_aa: CASRGQVNQPQHF; cdr3_nt: TGTGCCAGCAGGGGACAGGTCAATCAGCCCCAGCATTTT
j_call: TRBJ2-7; d_call: NA; v_call: TRBV21-1; clone_size: NA; cdr3_aa: CASSKGAVRQGYCEQYF; cdr3_nt: TGTGCCAGCAGCAAAGGGGCTGTCCGGCAGGGGTACTGCGAGCAGTACTTC
j_call: TRBJ2-4; d_call: TRBD1; v_call: TRBV30; clone_size: NA; cdr3_aa: CAWRADRGLAKNIQYF; cdr3_nt: TGTGCCTGGAGGGCAGACAGGGGGCTAGCCAAAAACATTCAGTACTTC
j_call: TRBJ1-1; d_call: TRBD1; v_call: TRBV11-2; clone_size: few; cdr3_aa: CASSQQWTGDTEAFF; cdr3_nt: TGTGCCAGCAGCCAGCAGTGGACAGGGGACACTGAAGCTTTCTTT
j_call: TRBJ2-3; d_call: NA; v_call: TRBV12-5; clone_size: NA; cdr3_aa: CASGFVGGTDTQYF; cdr3_nt: TGTGCTAGTGGTTTTGTCGGGGGCACAGATACGCAGTATTTT
j_call: TRBJ2-1; d_call: TRBD2; v_call: TRBV6-4; clone_size: NA; cdr3_aa: CASSLLLATEQFF; cdr3_nt: TGTGCCAGCAGTCTACTACTAGCGACTGAGCAGTTCTTC
j_call: TRBJ2-7; d_call: TRBD2; v_call: TRBV7-3; clone_size: NA; cdr3_aa: CASSLLAGRSEQYF; cdr3_nt: TGTGCCAGCAGCTTGCTAGCGGGGAGGAGCGAGCAGTACTTC
j_call: TRBJ2-2; d_call: NA; v_call: TRBV29-1; clone_size: NA; cdr3_aa: CSVDRTNTGELFF; cdr3_nt: TGCAGCGTTGACAGGACGAACACCGGGGAGCTGTTTTTT
j_call: TRBJ2-1; d_call: NA; v_call: TRBV6-6; clone_size: once; cdr3_aa: CASSLLGQKNEQFF; cdr3_nt: TGTGCCAGCAGTTTGCTGGGACAAAAAAATGAGCAGTTCTTC
j_call: TRBJ1-5; d_call: NA; v_call: TRBV9; clone_size: few; cdr3_aa: CASSVGQLNQPQHF; cdr3_nt: TGTGCCAGCAGCGTAGGACAGCTTAATCAGCCCCAGCATTTT
j_call: TRBJ2-2; d_call: NA; v_call: TRBV28; clone_size: NA; cdr3_aa: CASSSNKEGINTGELFF; cdr3_nt: TGTGCCAGCAGTTCAAATAAGGAGGGGATTAACACCGGGGAGCTGTTTTTT
j_call: TRBJ2-1; d_call: NA; v_call: TRBV9; clone_size: few; cdr3_aa: CASSVGTSDYNEQFF; cdr3_nt: TGTGCCAGCAGCGTAGGGACTTCAGACTACAATGAGCAGTTCTTC
j_call: TRBJ1-2; d_call: NA; v_call: TRBV6-5; clone_size: NA; cdr3_aa: CASSYFGVGYGYTF; cdr3_nt: TGTGCCAGCAGTTATTTCGGGGTAGGCTATGGCTACACCTTC
j_call: TRBJ2-3; d_call: TRBD1; v_call: TRBV2; clone_size: NA; cdr3_aa: CASRTGTTDTQYF; cdr3_nt: TGTGCCAGCAGGACAGGGACCACAGATACGCAGTATTTT
j_call: TRBJ1-4; d_call: TRBD1; v_call: TRBV11-3; clone_size: NA; cdr3_aa: CASSPRRQGTPNEKLFF; cdr3_nt: TGTGCCAGCAGCCCCCGCCGACAGGGTACACCTAATGAAAAACTGTTTTTT
j_call: TRBJ2-3; d_call: TRBD2; v_call: TRBV11-2; clone_size: NA; cdr3_aa: CASSFSGMADTQYF; cdr3_nt: TGTGCCAGCAGCTTCAGCGGGATGGCAGATACGCAGTATTTT
j_call: TRBJ2-1; d_call: TRBD2; v_call: TRBV7-2; clone_size: NA; cdr3_aa: CASSLGLAGVHNEQFF; cdr3_nt: TGTGCCAGCAGCTTAGGACTAGCGGGAGTGCACAATGAGCAGTTCTTC
j_call: TRBJ1-3; d_call: NA; v_call: TRBV2; clone_size: few; cdr3_aa: CASSDFRGIFSGNTIYF; cdr3_nt: TGTGCCAGCAGTGATTTTAGGGGGATCTTCTCTGGAAACACCATATATTTT
j_call: TRBJ2-3; d_call: TRBD2; v_call: TRBV7-3; clone_size: NA; cdr3_aa: CASSGTSGEGADTQYF; cdr3_nt: TGTGCCAGCAGCGGGACTAGCGGGGAGGGGGCAGATACGCAGTATTTT
j_call: TRBJ1-2; d_call: TRBD1; v_call: TRBV18; clone_size: NA; cdr3_aa: CASSPPSGQGARGYTF; cdr3_nt: TGTGCCAGCTCACCACCTTCCGGACAGGGGGCGCGTGGCTACACCTTC
j_call: TRBJ1-4; d_call: NA; v_call: TRBV19; clone_size: few; cdr3_aa: CASSFQVDEKLFF; cdr3_nt: TGTGCCAGTAGTTTCCAGGTGGATGAAAAACTGTTTTTT
j_call: TRBJ2-2; d_call: NA; v_call: TRBV7-9; clone_size: few; cdr3_aa: CASSRPEGADTGELFF; cdr3_nt: TGTGCCAGCAGCCGCCCCGAGGGTGCGGACACCGGGGAGCTGTTTTTT
j_call: TRBJ2-1; d_call: TRBD1; v_call: TRBV7-9; clone_size: NA; cdr3_aa: CASSSRDRGQVYNEQFF; cdr3_nt: TGTGCCAGCAGCTCCCGGGACAGGGGGCAGGTTTACAATGAGCAGTTCTTC
j_call: TRBJ1-5; d_call: NA; v_call: TRBV19; clone_size: few; cdr3_aa: CASGGSNQPQHF; cdr3_nt: TGTGCCAGTGGAGGTAGCAATCAGCCCCAGCATTTT
j_call: TRBJ2-5; d_call: TRBD2; v_call: TRBV5-6; clone_size: NA; cdr3_aa: CASSPLVAGQETQYF; cdr3_nt: TGTGCCAGCAGCCCCCTTGTAGCGGGCCAAGAGACCCAGTACTTC